This TCR beta chain is from a study of cytomegalovirus exposure and HLA in healthy donors (dated by TCRdb to the late 2010s). In the study overall: The roughly 670 repertoires of the first cohort and the 120 or so validation repertoires were produced on the same platform, according to a later analysis. The study aimed to test whether cataloging public T cell receptors could reveal signatures of past pathogen exposure. Besides the first cohort of approximately 670 subjects, a separate validation cohort made up of 120 different subjects was used. To predict cytomegalovirus infection status, the study combined high-throughput TCR immunosequencing, statistical association of individual TCRs with disease status, and machine learning. What the study reported, not specific to this receptor: A few of the identified cytomegalovirus-associated TCR beta chains were confirmed in vitro to be specific for cytomegalovirus antigens. According to the authors, the approach could potentially be generalized to other disease states and immunological phenotypes. In both the original and validation cohorts, the classifier was reported to diagnose cytomegalovirus status with high specificity and sensitivity. All 130 or so repertoires were used to score co-occurrence in the validation cohort in a later analysis, because that analysis had no HLA typing for the cohort. The study listed 150 to 200 TCR beta chains as associated with cytomegalovirus. Most TCR sequences were observed very rarely across donors, whereas some public TCRs were present in many individuals. Subsequent analysis determined that TCRs grouped into clusters in the first cohort also showed a tendency toward co-occurrence across the roughly 120 validation repertoires, and 85% to 95% of cluster scores exceeded 0.

The CDR3 spans 17 residues, from the cysteine through the phenylalanine. The read is trimmed to its CDR3 DNA, 51 bases read in frame from base 1. CDR1 and CDR2 (SQVTM, ANQGSEA) derive from the germline V gene. V sheds 5 bases and J sheds 4 bases, leaving 26 bases between their ends. The receptor library was made with the immunoSEQ multiplex PCR assay. In the source study's methods: To diagnose cytomegalovirus status from the catalog of TCR beta chain sequences, a statistical classification framework was built. Entries here come from immuneACCESS through TCRdb and include only in-frame sequences with V and J called. Some clones fail to appear in such tables; in the studies checked, an unresolved V gene covers under half of the shortfall, and the cause of the remainder is unknown. The D gene and trimming were derived from the DNA, and the V and J assignments and clone size from that table. Counted in this sample were 250,000 to 400,000 clones; 88% of them appeared once. The top ten constitute around 0.96% of the sample.

As for this clone: What antigen it recognizes has not been identified. Per-base quality was not reported, and no clone a single base away is much larger than it.

The donors belonged to the validation cohort of around 130 subjects, which was separate from the approximately 680-subject first cohort. Sequenced input: PBMCs. This chain is built from TRBV29-1 and TRBJ1-2, with a tentative D gene TRBD1 over 6 matching bases. The receptor was isolated from a man aged 25 to 45 in good health and CMV-seronegative. The bases are TGCAGCGTTCCCGGCGGTGGATGGGGGGGCGCGGGCTATGGCTACACCTTC. Its product reads: CSVPGGGWGGAGYGYTF.